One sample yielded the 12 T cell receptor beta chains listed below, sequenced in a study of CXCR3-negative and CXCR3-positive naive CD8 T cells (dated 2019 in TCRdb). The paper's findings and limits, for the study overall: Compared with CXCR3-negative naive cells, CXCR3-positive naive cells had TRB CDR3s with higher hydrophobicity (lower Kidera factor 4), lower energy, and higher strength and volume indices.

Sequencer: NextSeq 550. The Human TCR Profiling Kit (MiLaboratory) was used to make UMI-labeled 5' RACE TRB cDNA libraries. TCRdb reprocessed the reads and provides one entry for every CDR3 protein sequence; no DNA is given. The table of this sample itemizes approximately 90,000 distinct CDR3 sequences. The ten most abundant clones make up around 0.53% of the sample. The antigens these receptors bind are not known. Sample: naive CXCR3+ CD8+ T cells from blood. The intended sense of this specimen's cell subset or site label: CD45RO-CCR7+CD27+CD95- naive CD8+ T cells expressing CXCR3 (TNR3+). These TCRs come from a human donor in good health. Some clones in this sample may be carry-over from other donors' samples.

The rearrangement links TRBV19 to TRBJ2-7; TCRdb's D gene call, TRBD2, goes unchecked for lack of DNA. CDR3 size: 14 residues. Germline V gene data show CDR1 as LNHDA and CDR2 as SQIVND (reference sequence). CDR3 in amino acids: CASSSRGGAWEQYF.

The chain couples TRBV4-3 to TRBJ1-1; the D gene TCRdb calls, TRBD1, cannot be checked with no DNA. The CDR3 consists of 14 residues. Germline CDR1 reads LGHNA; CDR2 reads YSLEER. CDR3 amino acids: CASSPETGYDEAFF.

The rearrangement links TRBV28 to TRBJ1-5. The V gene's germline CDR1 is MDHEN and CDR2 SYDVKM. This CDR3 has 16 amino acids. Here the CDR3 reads CASSLWEEGPYQPQHF.

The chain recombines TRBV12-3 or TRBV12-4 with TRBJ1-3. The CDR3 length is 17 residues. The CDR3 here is CASSPPNGPTSGNTIYF.

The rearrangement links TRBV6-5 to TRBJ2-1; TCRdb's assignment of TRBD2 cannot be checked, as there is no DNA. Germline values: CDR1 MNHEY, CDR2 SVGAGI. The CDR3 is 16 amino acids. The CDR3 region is CASSHRLAGTYNEQFF.

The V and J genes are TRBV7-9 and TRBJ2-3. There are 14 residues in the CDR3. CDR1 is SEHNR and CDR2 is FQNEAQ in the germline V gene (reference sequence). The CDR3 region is CASSPEGLTDTQYF.

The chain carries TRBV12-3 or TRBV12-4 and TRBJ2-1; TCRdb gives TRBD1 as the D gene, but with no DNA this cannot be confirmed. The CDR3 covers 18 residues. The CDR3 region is CASSPWTGKTSSYNEQFF.

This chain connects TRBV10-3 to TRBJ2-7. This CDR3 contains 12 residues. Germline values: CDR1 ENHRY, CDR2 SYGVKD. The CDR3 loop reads CAISDSPYEQYF.

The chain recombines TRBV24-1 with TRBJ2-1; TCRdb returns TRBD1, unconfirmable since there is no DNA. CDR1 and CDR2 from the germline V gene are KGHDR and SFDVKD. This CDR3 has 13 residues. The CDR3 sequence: CATQGQGVYEQFF.

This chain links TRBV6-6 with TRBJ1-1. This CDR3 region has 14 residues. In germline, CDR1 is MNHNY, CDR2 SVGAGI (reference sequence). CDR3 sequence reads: CASSYLGTDTEAFF.

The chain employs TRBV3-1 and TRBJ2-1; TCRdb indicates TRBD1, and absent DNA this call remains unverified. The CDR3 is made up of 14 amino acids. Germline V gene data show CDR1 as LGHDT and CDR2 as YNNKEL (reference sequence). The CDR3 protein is CASSRIGGLNEQFF.

Here the CDR3 reads CASSWETMPQFF. This chain uses TRBV12-3 or TRBV12-4 with TRBJ2-1; checking the TCRdb D call of TRBD2 is not possible without DNA. The CDR3 totals 12 residues.